This T cell receptor (beta chain) is from a study of blood T cell repertoires in COVID-19 (dated by TCRdb to about 2020). Background for the entire study: Samples covering the acute and convalescent phases of COVID-19 were provided by collaborators in the United States, Italy and Spain. The material from the prospective study consisted of cDNA or gDNA derived from T cells, B-cell-depleted T cells, or PBMCs. Subjects who had been exposed to COVID-19, were actively infected with it, or had recovered from it provided the deeply sampled blood TCRbeta repertoires that made up the dataset. A freely available public database, intended as a resource for researchers studying the immune response to SARS-CoV-2, is where the repertoires were released. The samples were drawn from the first 160 participants of the ongoing ImmuneRACE study and from 950 to 1,500 subjects provided by 6 global collaborators. The sample metadata nearly always contained a de-identified subject ID, COVID-19 status, age in years and sex. Where available, HLA class I and class II types were obtained from metadata supplied by the sample provider rather than from assay-based typing. Beyond this particular receptor, the publication reports: The quantity of clinical and demographic metadata differed by source and by participant and was supplied without curation.

Each collaborating institution followed its own protocols to collect whole blood in K2EDTA tubes. For TCRbeta analysis, collaborators shipped samples in one of three forms: frozen whole blood, isolated PBMCs, or DNA extracted from either of those sample types. With respect to this clone: Its binding antigen is unknown. There are no base qualities to consult, and no much larger clone falls within one base.

V lost 6 bases and J lost 6 bases, and the count of bases not matched to a germline gene is 8. Via the germline V gene (reference sequence), CDR1 is SEHNR and CDR2 FQNEAQ. CDR3 length: 14 amino acids, cysteine to phenylalanine. Only the CDR3 portion is preserved as DNA: 42 bases, with reading frame beginning at the first base. TCRbeta CDR3 regions were amplified from genomic DNA by means of the immunoSEQ Assay, a bias-controlled multiplex PCR. Turning to the authors' computational methods: Nucleated cell counts per sample were estimated from amplification of reference gene primers within the assay. To quantify the absolute abundance of each unique TCRbeta CDR3 rearrangement, sequence reads were collapsed and filtered. For each sample, productive Simpson clonality was calculated as the square root of Simpson's diversity index across productive rearrangements. What TCRdb holds here is the immuneACCESS table cut down to in-frame rearrangements. Part of the clones is not present; checked against another copy, under half of the missing clones reflect an unresolved V gene, and the others are unexplained. V and J calls and clone size come straight from that table; D and trimming were deduced from the DNA. This sample has fewer than 200,000 clones in its table, and over 80% of those were observed once. Clones ranked in the top ten supply roughly 9% of the sample.

The source is a woman aged 80 or older with active or convalescent COVID-19. This receptor chain uses TRBV7-9 and TRBJ2-5; 9 junctional bases match TRBD1. Sequencing input: peripheral blood. The DNA is TGTGCCAGCAGATCGGACAGGGGTGGTCAGACCCAGTACTTC. This translates into CASRSDRGGQTQYF.